These 31 T cell receptor beta chains were all obtained from the same sample, sequenced in a study of blood T cell repertoires in COVID-19. Using immunoSEQ multiplex PCR, the repertoire was profiled, and TCRdb retains in-frame clones only, with some absent. The sample yields approximately 240,000 clones, around nine tenths seen once. Sequencing used peripheral blood. These receptors all stem from a woman in her thirties or forties who had recovered from COVID-19.

This rearrangement joins TRBV12-3 or TRBV12-4 to TRBJ1-4; D perhaps matches TRBD1 (5 bases). The CDR3 totals 13 residues. Trimming left V 6 bases short and J 3 bases short, with 8 bases between. The chain's CDR3 is CASRDSANEKLFF. DNA of the CDR3: TGTGCCAGCAGAGACAGCGCTAATGAAAAACTGTTTTTT.

The V call is TRBV7-2, the J call TRBJ1-3; D not resolved. Germline V CDR1 and CDR2: SGHTA, FQGNSA. There are 16 residues in the CDR3. V lost 1 base to trimming and J lost 7 bases, with 17 bases between them. The CDR3 reads CASSLGRGNMGNTIYF. CDR3 nucleotides: TGTGCCAGCAGCTTAGGACGGGGAAATATGGGGAACACCATATATTTT.

The CDR3 sequence: CATSDPGLANEQFF. For the CDR3, the DNA is TGTGCCACCAGTGATCCCGGACTTGCGAATGAGCAGTTCTTC. The chain uses TRBV24-1 and TRBJ2-1; TRBD2 might be the D (5 bases). Trimming cost V 3 bases and J 7 bases, with 12 bases left between them. Per the germline V gene, CDR1 is KGHDR and CDR2 is SFDVKD. The CDR3 consists of 14 residues.

The chain carries TRBV19 and TRBJ1-5; possibly TRBD1 for D (5 bases). Germline V lookup: CDR1 LNHDA, CDR2 SQIVND (reference sequence). This CDR3 comprises 14 residues. V was shortened by 5 bases and J by 4 bases, with 12 bases between the two germline ends. The chain's CDR3 is CASSVPGGNQPQHF. CDR3 bases: TGTGCCAGTAGTGTCCCCGGGGGGAATCAGCCCCAGCATTTT. The whole variable domain, remainder taken from reference TRBV19 and TRBJ1-5, is DGGITQSPKYLFRKEGQNVTLSCEQNLNHDAMYWYRQDPGQGLRLIYYSQIVNDFQKGDIAEGYSVSREKKESFPLTVTSAQKNPTAFYLCASSVPGGNQPQHFGDGTRLSIL.

The chain recombines TRBV2 with TRBJ2-7; maybe TRBD1 (6 bases). Germline CDR1 is SNHLY and CDR2 is FYNNEI. This CDR3 region has 15 residues. V lost 7 bases and J lost 1, with 17 bases in between. The CDR3 loop is CASTAPGHNSYEQYF. For the CDR3, the DNA is TGTGCCAGCACCGCTCCGGGACACAATTCCTACGAGCAGTACTTC.

In DNA form, the CDR3 reads TGTGCCATCGGGACAGCGGCTAACTATGGCTACACCTTC. It encodes CAIGTAANYGYTF. The V gene is TRBV28, the J gene TRBJ1-2, with 7 bases lining up with TRBD1. This CDR3 region has 13 residues. V lost 10 bases, J lost 0 bases, and 5 bases stayed unmatched. CDR1 and CDR2 from the germline V gene are MDHEN and SYDVKM.

The CDR3 DNA reads TGTGCCTGTAGCGGGGGGGCCGGGGAGACCCAGTACTTC. Encoded protein: CACSGGAGETQYF. This rearrangement joins TRBV30 to TRBJ2-5; 11 bases line up with TRBD2. Germline CDR1 and CDR2: GTSNPN and SVGIG (reference sequence). V trimming: 6 bases; J trimming: 5 bases; junction bases outside the gene matches: 5. CDR3 length: 13 residues.

V usage is TRBV7-8 and J usage is TRBJ2-1; 7 bases line up with TRBD2. The J segment lost 6 bases and the V segment lost 0 bases, leaving 11 bases of the junction unmatched. CDR3 length: 17 residues. Germline V lookup: CDR1 SGHVS, CDR2 FQNEAQ. CDR3: CASSLARGPAGVNEQFF. The DNA for the CDR3 is TGTGCCAGCAGCTTAGCCCGGGGTCCCGCGGGGGTCAATGAGCAGTTCTTC. The full variable domain, rest sourced from reference TRBV7-8 and TRBJ2-1, is GAGVSQSPRYKVAKRGQDVALRCDPISGHVSLFWYQQALGQGPEFLTYFQNEAQLDKSGLPSDRFFAERPEGSVSTLKIQRTQQEDSAVYLCASSLARGPAGVNEQFFGPGTRLTVL.

The chain links TRBV24-1 to TRBJ2-3; D possibly corresponds to TRBD2 (6 bases). There are 15 residues in the CDR3. V gave up 2 bases and J gave up 4 bases, with 12 bases separating them. Germline loops: CDR1 KGHDR, CDR2 SFDVKD. This CDR3 reads CATSDSGGSADTQYF. For the CDR3, the DNA is TGTGCCACCAGTGATTCAGGAGGGAGTGCAGATACGCAGTATTTT.

The chain has TRBV28 and TRBJ2-3, with D possibly matching TRBD2 (5 bases). V lost 2 bases to trimming and J lost 6 bases, with 9 bases between them. The CDR3 runs 13 residues. Germline CDR1 and CDR2: MDHEN and SYDVKM. The CDR3 sequence is CASSLPSSDTQYF. The CDR3 DNA is TGTGCCAGCAGTTTACCTAGCTCTGATACGCAGTATTTT.

The genes are TRBV21-1 and TRBJ2-7; the D call in the table, TRBD2, was not verified against the DNA. TRBV21-1 is noted as a pseudogene. This CDR3 comprises 13 residues. For the CDR3, the DNA is TGTGCCAGCAGCAAAGTCGTCTCCTACGAGCAGTACTTC. Its translation: CASSKVVSYEQYF.

The rearrangement joins TRBV3-1 (or the pseudogene TRBV3-2) to TRBJ1-4; D unresolved. V was trimmed by 4 bases and J by 3 bases, leaving 9 bases between them. CDR1 and CDR2 (germline): LGHDT, YNNKEL (reference sequence). This CDR3 is built from 14 residues. CDR3 bases: TGTGCCAGCAGCCGCGGATCTGCTAATGAAAAACTGTTTTTT. It specifies CASSRGSANEKLFF.

The chain combines TRBV5-1 with TRBJ2-7; 9 bases align to TRBD1. Germline lookup yields CDR1 SGHRS and CDR2 YFSETQ. The CDR3 consists of 13 residues. The J segment lost 6 bases and the V segment lost 5 bases, leaving 6 bases of the junction unmatched. As DNA, the CDR3 is TGCGCCAGCAGTCGGACAGGGGAATCCGAGCAGTACTTC. It codes for CASSRTGESEQYF.

The CDR3 DNA follows: TGTGCCAGCAGCGTCCTACCGAACACCATATATTTT. Amino acids: CASSVLPNTIYF. V gene TRBV3-1 (or the pseudogene TRBV3-2) combines with J gene TRBJ1-3, with D hard to call. The CDR3 spans 12 residues. Trimming took off 5 bases at V and 7 bases at J, with 9 bases between the two ends. Germline lookup yields CDR1 LGHDT and CDR2 YNNKEL (reference sequence).

The rearrangement joins TRBV27 to TRBJ2-4; 10 nucleotides line up with TRBD1. With 5 bases clipped from V and 8 bases from J, the junction kept 9 bases outside the gene matches. The CDR3 totals 15 residues. Germline lookup yields CDR1 MNHEY and CDR2 SMNVEV (reference sequence). CDR3 bases: TGTGCCAGCAGTCCAATAGGACAGGGGGGGGACATTCAGTACTTC. Protein sequence: CASSPIGQGGDIQYF.

CDR3 nucleotide sequence: TGTGCCACCAGCCAGACAGGGGGCAACTATGGCTACACCTTC. Encoded protein: CATSQTGGNYGYTF. The chain recombines TRBV24-1 with TRBJ1-2, with 10 bases aligning to TRBD1. The CDR3 covers 14 residues. With 7 bases clipped from V and 2 bases from J, the junction kept 3 bases outside the gene matches. The germline CDR1 and CDR2 sequences are KGHDR and SFDVKD.

The CDR3 DNA reads as TGCGCCAGCAGCCAAGCCGGGACTAGCGGGGGGGCCGCCACAGATACGCAGTATTTT. Amino acids: CASSQAGTSGGAATDTQYF. The chain employs TRBV4-3 and TRBJ2-3; 16 bases line up with TRBD2. The CDR3 covers 19 residues. Trimming at V came to 1 base and at J to 2 bases, leaving 6 bases not matched to a gene. CDR1 is LGHNA, CDR2 YSLEER, per germline.

The CDR3 loop is CASRQPLVGRGTGELFF. The CDR3 DNA follows: TGCGCCAGCAGACAACCTCTGGTCGGGAGGGGAACCGGGGAGCTGTTTTTT. The gene calls are TRBV5-1 and TRBJ2-2; 8 positions match TRBD2. CDR3 size: 17 residues. J lost 5 bases, V lost 5 bases, and 14 bases had no gene match. CDR1 is SGHRS, CDR2 YFSETQ, per germline.

V usage is TRBV3-1 (or the pseudogene TRBV3-2) and J usage is TRBJ2-2; D might be TRBD2 (7 bases). The CDR3 spans 16 residues. Trimming took 1 base from V and 2 from J, leaving 11 bases between them. Germline V gene data show CDR1 as LGHDT and CDR2 as YNNKEL (reference sequence). CDR3 DNA: TGTGCCAGCAGCCAAGGTACGGGGGGCAACACCGGGGAGCTGTTTTTT. Its protein is CASSQGTGGNTGELFF.

This sequence joins TRBV6-4 and TRBJ1-2, with D hard to call. This CDR3 is 12 amino acids long. Trimming removed 0 bases at V and 8 bases at J, with 7 bases between. Germline CDR1 MRHNA, CDR2 SNTAGT. The CDR3 DNA sequence: TGTGCCAGCAGTGACTCTGGCCAGGGCTACACCTTC. Translated: CASSDSGQGYTF.

The rearrangement joins TRBV28 to TRBJ2-7; a possible D gene is TRBD2 (6 bases). CDR1 MDHEN and CDR2 SYDVKM come from the germline V gene. Trimming pared 10 bases from V and 2 bases from J, leaving 9 bases between. This CDR3 is 11 amino acids long. The CDR3 sequence: CATAGTYEQYF. In DNA, the CDR3 is TGTGCCACCGCGGGGACCTACGAGCAGTACTTC.

V gene TRBV7-3 combines with J gene TRBJ2-2, with a tentative D call TRBD2 (5 bases). CDR1 is SGHTA and CDR2 is FQGTGA in the germline V gene. The V gene lost 8 bases and the J gene lost 4 bases, with 20 bases spanning the gap. There are 16 residues in the CDR3. CDR3 DNA sequence: TGTGCCAGCCGGCTCAAGCGGCAAGATCCCACCGGGGAGCTGTTTTTT. It codes for CASRLKRQDPTGELFF.

The genes are TRBV7-9 and TRBJ1-3; D may be TRBD1 (5 bases). The ends were cut back, 5 bases at V and 1 base at J, with 18 bases in the middle. CDR3 length: 17 amino acids. Germline V gives CDR1 SEHNR, CDR2 FQNEAQ (reference sequence). CDR3: CASSRLSGASSGNTIYF. The CDR3 coding sequence is TGTGCCAGCAGCCGTTTGAGCGGGGCGTCGTCTGGAAACACCATATATTTT.

This clone occurred a few times. The V call is TRBV27, the J call TRBJ1-1, with D perhaps TRBD1 (6 bases). CDR3 length: 14 residues. The V end was cut by 3 bases, the J end by 0 bases, with 8 bases between. From germline, CDR1 is MNHEY and CDR2 SMNVEV (reference sequence). The CDR3 DNA is TGTGCCAGCAGTTTTACAGGGATGAACACTGAAGCTTTCTTT. Translating it yields CASSFTGMNTEAFF.

A remark on this clone: At one end, the junction sequence differs from germline, possibly due to a read error. The V call is TRBV7-2, the J call TRBJ2-7; 10 positions agree with TRBD2. Germline V CDR1 and CDR2: SGHTA, FQGNSA. The CDR3 runs 14 residues. The CDR3 spells CASRLAGGFYEQYF. The CDR3 DNA follows: TGTGCCAGCAGGTTAGCGGGAGGTTTCTACGAGCAGTACTTC.

This chain joins TRBV5-1 and TRBJ2-7; 10 nucleotides match TRBD2. The CDR3 sequence is 15 residues long. Germline lookup yields CDR1 SGHRS and CDR2 YFSETQ. With V trimmed by 1 base and J by 0 bases, 1 base remained unmatched. The CDR3: CASSLSSGGSYEQYF. The CDR3 nucleotides read TGCGCCAGCAGCTTGTCTAGCGGGGGCTCCTACGAGCAGTACTTC.

This chain connects TRBV10-3 to TRBJ2-3; 7 bases fit TRBD2. The trim removed 8 bases at V and 0 bases at J, leaving 5 bases unmatched. CDR1 and CDR2 from the germline V gene are ENHRY and SYGVKD. The length of the CDR3 is 14 residues. CDR3 nucleotides: TGTGCCATCCGGGGGGAGAGGAGCACAGATACGCAGTATTTT. The encoded protein is CAIRGERSTDTQYF.

The CDR3 region is CASSQDRAANRDRGSDGYTF. DNA for the CDR3: TGCGCCAGCAGCCAAGATCGCGCAGCCAACCGGGACAGGGGCTCGGATGGCTACACCTTC. The chain carries TRBV4-1 and TRBJ1-2; 10 bases fit TRBD1. V shed 0 bases and J 6 bases; nucleotides not matched to a gene: 19. CDR1 is MGHRA, CDR2 YSYEKL, per germline. There are 20 residues in the CDR3.

CDR3 in amino acids: CASSEDRAVGNEKLFF. The CDR3 coding sequence is TGTGCCAGCTCAGAGGACAGGGCGGTTGGGAATGAAAAACTGTTTTTT. This chain joins TRBV18 and TRBJ1-4, with TRBD1 matching 8 bases. Losses at the gene ends were 5 bases for V and 5 bases for J; bases not matched to a gene: 10. The CDR3 is 16 residues long. CDR1 and CDR2 from the germline V gene are KGHSH and LQKENI. Full variable domain (missing parts from reference TRBV18 and TRBJ1-4): NAGVMQNPRHLVRRRGQEARLRCSPMKGHSHVYWYRQLPEEGLKFMVYLQKENIIDESGMPKERFSAEFPKEGPSILRIQQVVRGDSAAYFCASSEDRAVGNEKLFFGSGTQLSVL.

The chain carries TRBV6-2 or TRBV6-3 and TRBJ1-4; D perhaps matches TRBD1 (5 bases). The V gene's germline CDR1 is MNHEY and CDR2 SVGEGT. V dropped 2 bases and J dropped 1 base, with 14 bases sitting between them. The length of the CDR3 is 17 residues. This CDR3 reads CASSYPVRRGTNEKLFF. The CDR3 nucleotides are TGTGCCAGCAGTTACCCTGTTCGGAGGGGAACTAATGAAAAACTGTTTTTT.

The gene calls are TRBV30 and TRBJ2-7, with D maybe TRBD2 (5 bases). The CDR3 loop spans 14 amino acids. Trimming stripped 5 bases from V and 0 bases from J, with 14 bases between. Germline values: CDR1 GTSNPN, CDR2 SVGIG (reference sequence). The CDR3 spells CAWQWGRGSYEQYF. CDR3 nucleotide sequence: TGTGCCTGGCAGTGGGGTCGGGGCTCCTACGAGCAGTACTTC.